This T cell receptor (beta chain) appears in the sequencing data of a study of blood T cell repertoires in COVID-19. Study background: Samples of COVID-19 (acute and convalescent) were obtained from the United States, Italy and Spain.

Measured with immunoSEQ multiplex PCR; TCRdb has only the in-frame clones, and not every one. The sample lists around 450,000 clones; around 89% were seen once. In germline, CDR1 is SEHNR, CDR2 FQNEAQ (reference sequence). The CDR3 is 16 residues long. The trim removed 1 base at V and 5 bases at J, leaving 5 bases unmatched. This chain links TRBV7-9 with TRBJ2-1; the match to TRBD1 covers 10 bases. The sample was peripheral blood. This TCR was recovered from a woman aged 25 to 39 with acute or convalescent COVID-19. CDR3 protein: CASSLDGTGVHNEQFF. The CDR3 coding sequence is TGTGCCAGCAGCTTAGATGGGACAGGGGTCCACAATGAGCAGTTCTTC.